Following are 16 T cell receptor beta chains from one sample sequenced in a study of blood T cell repertoires in COVID-19. Sequenced by immunoSEQ multiplex PCR; TCRdb stores in-frame clones only, minus some. The repertoire has 300,000 to 400,000 clones, roughly 85% of them found once; the top ten carry about 1.9%. The sequencing sample was made of PBMCs or T cells enriched from blood (not recorded which). These receptors were collected from a woman under 40 who had been exposed to COVID-19.

The genes are TRBV6-5 and TRBJ2-1; 7 bases fit TRBD2. Germline trimming cut 0 bases from V and 7 bases from J; bases unmatched to any gene: 9. This CDR3 spans 16 amino acids. Germline-derived CDR1 and CDR2 are MNHEY and SVGAGI. CDR3 coding DNA: TGTGCCAGCAGTTACTCCCCTAGCGGCCTTACGAATGAGCAGTTCTTC. Translating gives CASSYSPSGLTNEQFF.

This chain joins TRBV2 and TRBJ1-1, with TRBD1 as a possible D gene (6 bases). Deletions cut 5 bases from V and 0 bases from J, with 10 bases between. The CDR3 has 14 amino acids. Germline loops: CDR1 SNHLY, CDR2 FYNNEI. DNA for the CDR3: TGTGCCAGCAGTCTACAGGGTCTGAACACTGAAGCTTTCTTT. Translating gives CASSLQGLNTEAFF.

The chain joins TRBV6-1 to TRBJ1-2; no definite D call. Trimming cost V 2 bases and J 2 bases, with 12 bases left between them. Germline loops: CDR1 MNHNS, CDR2 SASEGT. The CDR3 runs 15 residues. In DNA form, the CDR3 reads TGTGCCAGCAGTGAACCCGGGGAAGCAAACTATGGCTACACCTTC. It specifies CASSEPGEANYGYTF.

The chain uses TRBV5-8 and TRBJ1-3; 7 bases are shared with TRBD1. V gave up 4 bases and J gave up 0 bases; unmatched junction bases: 4. The CDR3 consists of 15 residues. CDR1 and CDR2 (germline): SGHTS, YDEGEE. The CDR3 region has the DNA TGTGCCAGCAGCCGTGGGACAGTCTCTGGAAACACCATATATTTT. The encoded protein is CASSRGTVSGNTIYF. The full variable domain, rest sourced from reference TRBV5-8 and TRBJ1-3, is EAGVTQSPTHLIKTRGQQATLRCSPISGHTSVYWYQQALGLGLQFLLWYDEGEERNRGNFPPRFSGRQFPNYSSELNVNALELEDSALYLCASSRGTVSGNTIYFGEGSWLTVV.

This clone was found a few times. The rearrangement joins TRBV6-1 to TRBJ2-1; maybe TRBD2 (5 bases). The V gene's germline CDR1 is MNHNS and CDR2 SASEGT. Trimming cost V 2 bases and J 6 bases, with 17 bases left between them. CDR3 length: 16 amino acids. This chain's CDR3 is CASSEIGGGLANEQFF. DNA of the CDR3: TGTGCCAGCAGTGAAATTGGAGGCGGGCTAGCCAATGAGCAGTTCTTC.

The chain recombines TRBV27 with TRBJ1-5; no clear D gene. The CDR3 extends over 14 amino acids. Germline lookup yields CDR1 MNHEY and CDR2 SMNVEV (reference sequence). Between the trimmed V and J ends, which lost 8 bases and 5 bases, there was a span of 16 bases. DNA of the CDR3: TGTGCCAGCCGAAAGGACGGGATATATCAGCCCCAGCATTTT. Its protein product is CASRKDGIYQPQHF.

This chain joins TRBV23-1 and TRBJ1-5; 8 bases map to TRBD1. TRBV23-1 is an ORF for which the function is uncertain. The CDR3 loop spans 16 amino acids. With V trimmed by 1 base and J by 4 bases, 6 bases remained unmatched. The CDR3 DNA sequence: TGCGCCAGCAGTCAATTGGACAGGGACCATAATCAGCCCCAGCATTTT. Residues: CASSQLDRDHNQPQHF.

The chain couples TRBV6-5 to TRBJ1-2; a possible D gene is TRBD1 (6 bases). CDR1 MNHEY and CDR2 SVGAGI come from the germline V gene. CDR3 length equals 14 residues. Trimming took off 8 bases at V and 5 bases at J, with 18 bases between the two ends. The DNA for the CDR3 is TGTGCCAGCTTAAGGACAGATCGGAGTTATGGCTACACCTTC. Translated: CASLRTDRSYGYTF.

The chain carries TRBV30 and TRBJ2-7; 9 nucleotides match TRBD2. The CDR3 extends over 15 amino acids. Per germline, CDR1 GTSNPN and CDR2 SVGIG (reference sequence). J was trimmed by 1 base and V by 3 bases; bases with no gene match: 7. The CDR3 DNA sequence: TGTGCCTGGAGCCGTACTAGCGGGCAATCCTACGAGCAGTACTTC. This translates into CAWSRTSGQSYEQYF.

V and J are TRBV10-3 and TRBJ2-3, with no clear D. Germline V gives CDR1 ENHRY, CDR2 SYGVKD. The ends were cut back, 3 bases at V and 4 bases at J, with 5 bases in the middle. This CDR3 contains 12 residues. The chain's CDR3 is CAISDVSDTQYF. The CDR3 region has the DNA TGTGCCATCAGTGACGTCTCAGATACGCAGTATTTT.

The chain links TRBV6-2 or TRBV6-3 to TRBJ2-7; 8 nucleotides match TRBD1. V shed 6 bases, J shed 5 bases, and the junction held 12 bases outside the gene matches. CDR1 is MNHEY and CDR2 is SVGEGT in the germline V gene. The CDR3 has 15 residues. The CDR3 nucleotides are TGTGCCAGCAGCGATACCGGGACAGGTCGCCACGAGCAGTACTTC. This translates into CASSDTGTGRHEQYF.

This chain links TRBV6-5 with TRBJ1-1; D perhaps matches TRBD1 (5 bases). This CDR3 is built from 11 residues. Germline V gene lookup returns CDR1 MNHEY and CDR2 SVGAGI. Deletions cut 10 bases from V and 5 bases from J, with 11 bases between. CDR3 sequence (DNA): TGTGCCACCCTCCGGGGGACTGAAGCTTTCTTT. Translated: CATLRGTEAFF.

The chain carries TRBV16 and TRBJ1-6, with 8 nucleotides matching TRBD1. Per the germline V gene, CDR1 is KGHSY and CDR2 is FQNENV. The CDR3 covers 15 residues. With 0 bases clipped from V and 7 bases from J, the junction kept 2 bases outside the gene matches. The CDR3, as DNA: TGTGCCAGCAGCCAATCGAGGACAGGGAATTCACCCCTCCACTTT. Encoded protein: CASSQSRTGNSPLHF.

This sequence joins TRBV6-6 and TRBJ2-1; 13 nucleotides align to TRBD2. Trimming at V came to 5 bases and at J to 10 bases, leaving 11 bases not matched to a gene. CDR3 length: 16 amino acids. Germline V gives CDR1 MNHNY, CDR2 SVGAGI (reference sequence). CDR3 protein: CASSRSSGLAGMEQFF. CDR3 DNA sequence: TGTGCCAGCAGTCGATCTTCGGGACTAGCGGGAATGGAGCAGTTCTTC.

This chain joins TRBV9 and TRBJ1-4, with D unclear. Per the germline V gene, CDR1 is SGDLS and CDR2 is YYNGEE. This CDR3 is 15 amino acids long. Trimming removed 2 bases at V and 0 bases at J, with 8 bases between. The CDR3 region is CASSVSGATNEKLFF. As DNA, the CDR3 is TGTGCCAGCAGCGTCAGCGGGGCAACTAATGAAAAACTGTTTTTT.

This clone turned up a few times. The chain carries TRBV9 and TRBJ2-1, with 10 positions matching TRBD2. Per the germline V gene, CDR1 is SGDLS and CDR2 is YYNGEE. The CDR3 is 15 residues long. J lost 5 bases, V lost 1 base, and 3 bases had no gene match. The CDR3 bases are TGTGCCAGCAGCGTAAAGCTAGCGGGAGACAATGAGCAGTTCTTC. Translating it yields CASSVKLAGDNEQFF.